What follows are 14 T cell receptor beta chains derived from one specimen sequenced in a study of blood T cell repertoires in COVID-19 (dated by TCRdb to 2020 to 2021). The library was produced with the immunoSEQ multiplex PCR assay. TCRdb obtained this table from immuneACCESS and retained in-frame rearrangements with V and J assigned. These tables miss some clones; where compared with another copy, unresolved V genes account for less than half of the shortfall, and the remainder is unexplained. For this sample the table gives fewer than 150,000 clones, of which 70% to 90% were detected only once. About 5.8% of the sample is taken by the ten largest. The sample consisted of peripheral blood. These receptors came from a human donor in a cohort sampled during active COVID-19.

J is TRBJ2-7 and V is TRBV7-8, with D possibly TRBD2 on 6 matching bases. Deletions cut 6 bases from V and 1 base from J, with 10 bases between. The CDR3 contains 13 residues. Germline assignment: CDR1 SGHVS and CDR2 FQNEAQ. In DNA form, the CDR3 reads TGTGCCAGCAGGCCGGGGAGGTCCTACGAGCAGTACTTC. As protein: CASRPGRSYEQYF.

In DNA, the CDR3 is TGTGCCACCCGGGTTCGGGGTTCTGGCTACACCTTC. Encoded protein: CATRVRGSGYTF. V gene TRBV27 combines with J gene TRBJ1-2; D remains unclear. Germline V gene sequence: CDR1 MNHEY, CDR2 SMNVEV (reference sequence). Trimming left V 10 bases short and J 7 bases short, with 16 bases between. This CDR3 comprises 12 residues.

The V call is TRBV6-2 or TRBV6-3, the J call TRBJ2-7; D is perhaps TRBD1 (5 bases). Germline CDR1 is MNHEY and CDR2 is SVGEGT. V was cut by 0 bases and J by 5 bases, with 8 bases left in between. CDR3 length equals 13 residues. CDR3 loop: CASSYSRQNEQYF. In nucleotides, the CDR3 is TGTGCCAGCAGTTACTCGAGACAGAACGAGCAGTACTTC.

This chain uses TRBV6-5 with TRBJ2-7; 10 nucleotides line up with TRBD2. Germline V gene lookup returns CDR1 MNHEY and CDR2 SVGAGI. With V trimmed by 3 bases and J by 2 bases, 4 bases remained unmatched. The CDR3 consists of 15 residues. CDR3 residues: CASSYIAGGAYEQYF. DNA for the CDR3: TGTGCCAGCAGTTATATAGCGGGAGGCGCCTACGAGCAGTACTTC.

This sequence joins TRBV28 and TRBJ1-1; D gene unclear. Looked up from germline, CDR1 is MDHEN and CDR2 is SYDVKM. The CDR3 loop spans 13 amino acids. V lost 1 base and J lost 1, with 4 bases in between. CDR3 amino acids: CASSLLQNTEAFF. CDR3 in DNA: TGTGCCAGCAGTTTATTACAGAACACTGAAGCTTTCTTT. Full variable domain (remainder filled in from reference TRBV28 and TRBJ1-1): DVKVTQSSRYLVKRTGEKVFLECVQDMDHENMFWYRQDPGLGLRLIYFSYDVKMKEKGDIPEGYSVSREKKERFSLILESASTNQTSMYLCASSLLQNTEAFFGQGTRLTVV.

This sequence joins TRBV9 and TRBJ1-5, with D unclear. The CDR3 contains 15 residues. V lost 0 bases to trimming and J lost 0 bases, with 7 bases between them. Germline lookup yields CDR1 SGDLS and CDR2 YYNGEE. DNA for the CDR3: TGTGCCAGCAGCGTAGGGCAGAATAGCAATCAGCCCCAGCATTTT. Translating gives CASSVGQNSNQPQHF.

A word on this clone: Other DNA sequences within the sample encode an identical CDR3. V and J are TRBV2 and TRBJ2-7; 9 nucleotides align to TRBD1. CDR3 length: 14 amino acids. V was clipped by 1 base and J by 2 bases; unmatched bases: 0. Germline values: CDR1 SNHLY, CDR2 FYNNEI. The CDR3 sequence is CASSEGDRAYEQYF. The DNA of the CDR3 is TGTGCCAGCAGTGAAGGGGACAGGGCCTACGAGCAGTACTTC.

This rearrangement joins TRBV11-2 to TRBJ1-3; no reliable D call. The CDR3 is 17 residues long. Germline CDR1 SGHAT, CDR2 FQNNGV. Trimming cost V 0 bases and J 4 bases, with 16 bases left between them. CDR3 sequence reads: CASSLEVRLFRGNTIYF. Here the CDR3 DNA reads TGTGCCAGCAGCTTAGAGGTCAGGTTATTTCGCGGAAACACCATATATTTT.

This clone was seen once. This chain uses TRBV5-1 with TRBJ2-1; tentative D call: TRBD2 (6 bases). Germline assignment: CDR1 SGHRS and CDR2 YFSETQ. CDR3 length: 13 amino acids. With 0 bases removed from V and 8 bases from J, the gap between germline ends came to 9 bases. In DNA form, the CDR3 reads TGCGCCAGCAGCTTGGGCTCGGGGGATGAGCAGTTCTTC. It codes for CASSLGSGDEQFF.

This clone was recorded only once. The chain couples TRBV10-2 to TRBJ2-7; the match to TRBD1 covers 9 bases. Per germline, CDR1 WSHSY and CDR2 SAAADI. This CDR3 comprises 12 residues. V trimming: 10 bases; J trimming: 7 bases; junction bases outside the gene matches: 8. CDR3 region: CATEQGAGEQYF. The CDR3 DNA reads TGCGCCACCGAACAGGGGGCGGGAGAGCAGTACTTC.

The chain has TRBV5-1 and TRBJ2-7; 12 bases align to TRBD1. The germline CDR1 and CDR2 sequences are SGHRS and YFSETQ. With 5 bases clipped from V and 7 bases from J, the junction kept 13 bases outside the gene matches. This CDR3 contains 16 residues. The DNA for the CDR3 is TGCGCCAGCAGGTCCGGGACAGGGGGCTTTGGAGGTGAGCAGTACTTC. It translates to CASRSGTGGFGGEQYF.

The chain employs TRBV9 and TRBJ2-2, with D unresolved. The V end was cut by 2 bases, the J end by 9 bases, with 8 bases between. Germline CDR1 SGDLS, CDR2 YYNGEE. This CDR3 is 12 amino acids long. CDR3 sequence: CASSVSQRELFF. In DNA form, the CDR3 reads TGTGCCAGCAGCGTCTCCCAGAGGGAGCTGTTTTTT.

The chain has TRBV27 and TRBJ1-5; 12 nucleotides agree with TRBD1. Germline V gene lookup returns CDR1 MNHEY and CDR2 SMNVEV (reference sequence). V lost 6 bases and J lost 3; bases outside the gene matches: 3. The CDR3 covers 15 residues. CDR3 protein: CASRGQGAYNQPQHF. The CDR3 nucleotides read TGTGCCAGCAGGGGACAGGGGGCATACAATCAGCCCCAGCATTTT.

The V gene is TRBV5-1, the J gene TRBJ2-2; possible D gene TRBD2, 5 bases. V shed 4 bases and J shed 1 base, with 8 bases lying between them. Germline V CDR1 and CDR2: SGHRS, YFSETQ. This CDR3 contains 14 residues. The CDR3 DNA sequence: TGCGCCAGCAGCCCCAGCGGGAACACCGGGGAGCTGTTTTTT. It encodes CASSPSGNTGELFF.